The 10 T cell receptor beta chains below were found in one sample sequenced in a study of beta chain features in type 1 diabetes. All of the isolated RNA was reverse transcribed, so expressed TCRB transcripts were sequenced. Assay used: immunoSEQ multiplex PCR; TCRdb lists only in-frame clones, some missing. The data contain 130,000 to 150,000 clones, less than 8.5% of them singletons. The specimen was central memory CD4+ T cells from blood. The receptors were sampled from a woman younger than 45 in good health.

The table lists this clone with a few counts. CDR3: CSVENPGSEQYF. DNA for the CDR3: TGCAGCGTCGAAAATCCGGGGTCGGAGCAGTACTTC. The chain is built from TRBV29-1 and TRBJ2-7, with a weak D call TRBD2 (5 bases). V lost 6 bases and J lost 7, with 16 bases in between. CDR1 is SQVTM and CDR2 is ANQGSEA in the germline V gene. The CDR3 loop spans 12 amino acids.

This clone was seen many times. V gene TRBV10-3 combines with J gene TRBJ2-3; 12 bases match TRBD2. V shed 6 bases and J 4 bases; nucleotides not matched to a gene: 5. Germline CDR1 is ENHRY and CDR2 is SYGVKD. The CDR3 length is 15 residues. CDR3 DNA sequence: TGTGCCATCAGCGGGGGACTAGCGGGTGCAGATACGCAGTATTTT. This codes for CAISGGLAGADTQYF.

This clone was seen repeatedly, ten times or more. This chain links TRBV18 with TRBJ2-3, with 8 bases aligning to TRBD1. The CDR3 is 14 amino acids. Germline CDR1 reads KGHSH; CDR2 reads LQKENI. The J segment lost 6 bases and the V segment lost 3 bases, leaving 5 bases of the junction unmatched. CDR3: CASSPGQGQDTQYF. For the CDR3, the DNA is TGTGCCAGCTCACCCGGACAGGGTCAGGATACGCAGTATTTT.

This clone was observed a handful of times. This chain connects TRBV4-3 to TRBJ1-1; 9 nucleotides match TRBD1. Losses at the gene ends were 4 bases for V and 5 bases for J; bases not matched to a gene: 11. Per germline, CDR1 LGHNA and CDR2 YSLEER. This CDR3 is 16 amino acids long. CDR3 protein: CASSRGQGTSQTEAFF. The CDR3 bases are TGCGCCAGCAGCCGGGGACAGGGTACGAGCCAAACTGAAGCTTTCTTT.

This clone has at least ten counts. The chain has TRBV30 and TRBJ1-4, with D possibly matching TRBD1 (6 bases). The CDR3 runs to 13 residues. V was trimmed by 1 base and J by 10 bases, leaving 13 bases between them. CDR1 is GTSNPN and CDR2 is SVGIG in the germline V gene (reference sequence). The CDR3 reads CAWSGPRGGKLFF. CDR3 bases: TGTGCCTGGAGTGGACCTAGAGGGGGAAAACTGTTTTTT.

This clone was counted between two and nine times. J is TRBJ2-5 and V is TRBV7-2, with D perhaps TRBD1 (6 bases). The length of the CDR3 is 13 residues. V was pared by 6 bases and J by 6 bases, with 14 bases between. In germline, CDR1 is SGHTA, CDR2 FQGNSA. CDR3 amino acids: CASSITGLKTQYF. For the CDR3, the DNA is TGTGCCAGCAGTATTACAGGGCTCAAGACCCAGTACTTC.

The J gene is TRBJ2-7, the V gene TRBV28; tentatively, D is TRBD1 (5 bases). The germline V gene has CDR1 MDHEN and CDR2 SYDVKM. The CDR3 runs 16 residues. The germline V and J ends were trimmed by 4 bases and 2 bases, with 18 bases remaining between them. The DNA for the CDR3 is TGTGCCAGCAGTTCAGTAGGGGCCCCGCTCCCCTACGAGCAGTACTTC. This gives the protein CASSSVGAPLPYEQYF.

This clone was counted only a few times. The chain is built from TRBV11-2 and TRBJ2-7, with 9 positions matching TRBD2. The ends lost 5 bases at V and 7 bases at J; junction bases unmatched: 12. Germline CDR1 is SGHAT and CDR2 is FQNNGV. The CDR3 runs 15 residues. CDR3 region: CASSPRLAGVEEQYF. DNA for the CDR3: TGTGCCAGCAGCCCCCGATTAGCGGGAGTAGAGGAGCAGTACTTC.

The chain is built from TRBV2 and TRBJ1-1; D possibly corresponds to TRBD1 (5 bases). The CDR3 runs to 14 residues. Deletions cut 7 bases from V and 10 bases from J, with 22 bases between. Germline V lookup: CDR1 SNHLY, CDR2 FYNNEI. Here the CDR3 DNA reads TGTGCCAGCACCGAGGGGCGGGGGAAAGTGGGAGCTTTCTTT. Its protein is CASTEGRGKVGAFF.

With respect to this clone: This CDR3 is also generated by other DNA sequences in the sample. The rearrangement uses TRBV7-2 and TRBJ2-3; 9 bases match TRBD1. The CDR3 is 15 amino acids. Germline trimming cut 3 bases from V and 5 bases from J; bases unmatched to any gene: 6. The germline CDR1 and CDR2 sequences are SGHTA and FQGNSA. CDR3 loop: CASSLRTGEGDTQYF. CDR3 coding DNA: TGTGCCAGCAGCTTGAGGACAGGGGAGGGAGATACGCAGTATTTT. Drawing the rest from reference TRBV7-2 and TRBJ2-3, the complete variable domain is GAGVSQSPSNKVTEKGKDVELRCDPISGHTALYWYRQSLGQGLEFLIYFQGNSAPDKSGLPSDRFSAERTGGSVSTLTIQRTQQEDSAVYLCASSLRTGEGDTQYFGPGTRLTVL.